The rows below give T cell receptor beta chains drawn from one sample of a study of response to subunit inactivated influenza vaccine. TCRdb reanalysed the RT-PCR reads using MiXCR and keeps one entry per CDR3 protein. This sample has hundreds of thousands of distinct CDR3 sequences, with around 16% found just once. The material sequenced was PBMCs from blood, taken 11 to 12 days after vaccination. The receptor source for this set is a middle-aged man who received an inactivated influenza vaccine. Each CDR3 is given with its conserved first and last residue. Each record gives: V gene, CDR3 length, J gene, D gene, clone size, CDR3 DNA, CDR3 protein. A D gene is named only where the DNA matches it firmly. Some rows mark clone size as missing; the rest say once, few, many or name a class of expanded clone.

>TRBV29-1|14|TRBJ1-1|TRBD1|few
TGCAGCGTTCGGACAGGGGTGGGGAGCACTGAAGCTTTCTTT
CSVRTGVGSTEAFF
>TRBV29-1|13|TRBJ1-5|.|.
TGCAGCGTTGAGAGCGGGGACAATCAGCCCCAGCATTTT
CSVESGDNQPQHF
>TRBV7-9|13|TRBJ2-5|TRBD2|few
TGTGCCAGCAGCTGGACTAGGACCGAGACCCAGTACTTC
CASSWTRTETQYF
>TRBV19|16|TRBJ2-1|TRBD2|.
TGTGCCAGTAGTGCACTAGCGGGAGGACAAGCTGTTGAGCAGTTCTTC
CASSALAGGQAVEQFF
>TRBV6-5|17|TRBJ2-5|.|few
TGTGCCAGCAGTTACTCGGGAGGGACAGTCCAACAAGAGACCCAGTACTTC
CASSYSGGTVQQETQYF
>TRBV6-5|13|TRBJ1-4|.|.
TGTGCCAGCAGTTACTCGGGCAGCGAAAAACTGTTTTTT
CASSYSGSEKLFF
>TRBV11-2|13|TRBJ2-1|TRBD2|.
TGTGCCAGCAGCACGGGACTAGCAACCGAGCAGTTCTTC
CASSTGLATEQFF
>TRBV28|15|TRBJ2-5|TRBD2|.
TGTGCCAGCACCTTGACTAGCGGGAGGTCAAAGACCCAGTACTTC
CASTLTSGRSKTQYF
>TRBV3-1|16|TRBJ1-5|.|.
TGTGCCAGCAGCCAAGATGCGAGGGGTAGCAATCAGCCCCAGCATTTT
CASSQDARGSNQPQHF
>TRBV6-5|15|TRBJ1-1|TRBD1|.
TGTGCCAGCAGTTTAACGGACAGGGGGCGTACTGAAGCTTTCTTT
CASSLTDRGRTEAFF
>TRBV6-1|16|TRBJ2-7|TRBD1|.
TGTGCCAGCAGTGAAGGTGGACAGGGCCCGGACTACGAGCAGTACTTC
CASSEGGQGPDYEQYF
>TRBV6-1|15|TRBJ1-1|.|.
TGTGCCAGCAGACAAAGGGGCGCGGGTATCACTGAAGCTTTCTTT
CASRQRGAGITEAFF
>TRBV10-2|13|TRBJ2-3|.|.
TGCGCCAGCCACCCTGCGCTCACAGATACGCAGTATTTT
CASHPALTDTQYF
>TRBV18|17|TRBJ2-3|.|few
TGTGCCAGCTCACCACCCCGACAGAGGCAAAGGACAGATACGCAGTATTTT
CASSPPRQRQRTDTQYF
>TRBV9|13|TRBJ2-5|TRBD2|few
TGTGCCAGCGGGCGGGAGGCCCAAGAGACCCAGTACTTC
CASGREAQETQYF
>TRBV12-3/TRBV12-4|17|TRBJ2-1|TRBD2|few
TGTGCCAGCAGCCCATCCAAGAGACTAGCGGGAAATAATGAGCAGTTCTTC
CASSPSKRLAGNNEQFF
>TRBV28|14|TRBJ2-3|.|few
TGTGCCAGCAGCCCGGATCCAGGGGTAGATACGCAGTATTTT
CASSPDPGVDTQYF
>TRBV6-5|16|TRBJ2-3|TRBD2|many
TGTGCCAGCAGTTACTCCCGGGGGGTGGTCACAGATACGCAGTATTTT
CASSYSRGVVTDTQYF
>TRBV7-6|16|TRBJ1-2|.|.
TGTGCCAGCAGCTTAGCGGCGGATGGTGGGGCGCGGGGCTACACCTTC
CASSLAADGGARGYTF
>TRBV15|20|TRBJ2-1|TRBD1|.
TGTGCCACCAGCAGAACCCGGGACAGGGAAGGTTGGAGCTCCTACAATGAGCAGTTCTTC
CATSRTRDREGWSSYNEQFF
>TRBV18|15|TRBJ1-1|.|.
TGTGCCAGCTCACGGGAACAGGTATCGAACACTGAAGCTTTCTTT
CASSREQVSNTEAFF
>TRBV5-5|15|TRBJ1-2|.|.
TGTGCCAGCAGCTCGGACACTCGCGCGTCAAGTGGCTACACCTTC
CASSSDTRASSGYTF
>TRBV6-2/TRBV6-3|12|TRBJ2-5|.|.
TGTGCCAGCAGACTAGGGACGGAGACCCAGTACTTC
CASRLGTETQYF
>TRBV27|16|TRBJ2-1|TRBD2|few
TGTGCCAGCAGTCCAGTAGCGGGAGTGTCTTACAATGAGCAGTTCTTC
CASSPVAGVSYNEQFF
>TRBV10-3|16|TRBJ2-6|.|.
TGTGCCATCAGTCCCGACGGATTCTTTGGGGCCAACGTCCTGACTTTC
CAISPDGFFGANVLTF
>TRBV2|15|TRBJ2-2|TRBD1|.
TGTGCCAGCAGTCCTACAGGGGTTATTACCGGGGAGCTGTTTTTT
CASSPTGVITGELFF
>TRBV29-1|14|TRBJ2-1|TRBD2|few
TGCAGCGTGCCACTTGCTCCGGGACTAGCGGGAGGGATCTTC
CSVPLAPGLAGGIF
>TRBV2|12|TRBJ1-1|.|.
TGTGCCAGCAGGGAATCGAACACTGAAGCTTTCTTT
CASRESNTEAFF
>TRBV7-2|15|TRBJ2-3|TRBD2|few
TGTGCCAGCAGCTTGGTTCTAGCGGACACAGATACGCAGTATTTT
CASSLVLADTDTQYF
>TRBV6-1|15|TRBJ2-3|TRBD2|.
TGTGCCACCGCTCTCGGTAGCGGGAGTGCAGATACGCAGTATTTT
CATALGSGSADTQYF
>TRBV12-3/TRBV12-4|14|TRBJ1-4|.|.
TGTGCCAGCAGTTTAGGAATCATGCGGGCAAAACTGTTTTTT
CASSLGIMRAKLFF
>TRBV5-1|15|TRBJ2-2|TRBD1|.
TGCGCCAGCCGCCCGGACAGGGGAACCACCGGGGAGCTGTTTTTT
CASRPDRGTTGELFF
>TRBV10-2|13|TRBJ1-5|.|.
TGCGCCAGCAGTGAAGGGGTCAATCAGCCCCAGCATTTT
CASSEGVNQPQHF
>TRBV24-1|17|TRBJ2-3|.|.
TGTGCCACCAGTGATCCGACTAGAGGGGGGACCACAGATACGCAGTATTTT
CATSDPTRGGTTDTQYF
>TRBV7-9|16|TRBJ2-3|.|.
TGTGCCAGCAGCGTAGACAGGTCCCTAACCACAGATACGCAGTATTTT
CASSVDRSLTTDTQYF
>TRBV7-2|14|TRBJ2-5|.|few
TGTGCCAGCAGCTTTAACCAGGGGCAAGAGACCCAGTACTTC
CASSFNQGQETQYF
>TRBV5-1|13|TRBJ2-7|TRBD2|.
TGCGCCAGCAGCTGGACTAGCCAATACGAGCAGTACTTC
CASSWTSQYEQYF
>TRBV29-1|10|TRBJ2-5|.|.
TGCAGCGTAGCCGGGGAGACCCAGTACTTC
CSVAGETQYF
>TRBV5-4|16|TRBJ2-2|TRBD2|few
TGTGCCAGCAGCTTAGCGGGAGGGACGAACACCGGGGAGCTGTTTTTT
CASSLAGGTNTGELFF